These T cell receptor beta chains were read from a single sample in a study of T cells in Graves' hyperthyroidism and ophthalmopathy. A single record per CDR3 protein comes from TCRdb applying MiXCR to the multiplex PCR reads. The sample gives a few hundred thousand distinct CDR3 sequences, around 15% of which show up once; about 5% is in the top ten. Sequencing was performed on blood. These receptors were obtained from a woman under 30 with Graves' hyperthyroidism. The CDR3 runs from the conserved cysteine through the conserved F or W. A D gene is named only where the DNA matches it firmly. Only some rows state a clone size, as once, few, many or a class for expanded clones.

j_call: TRBJ2-1
v_call: TRBV5-6
clone_size: few
d_call: TRBD2
cdr3_nt: TGTGCCAGCAGCTTGGCCCGACTAGCGGGAGGGATCAATGAGCAGTTCTTC
cdr3_aa: CASSLARLAGGINEQFF

j_call: TRBJ2-3
v_call: TRBV7-9
clone_size: many
d_call: NA
cdr3_nt: TGTGCCAGCAGCTTTGAAACAGATACGCAGTATTTT
cdr3_aa: CASSFETDTQYF

j_call: TRBJ2-4
v_call: TRBV18
clone_size: few
d_call: NA
cdr3_nt: TGTGCCAGCTCACCTGGCGGAACCAAAAACATTCAGTACTTC
cdr3_aa: CASSPGGTKNIQYF

j_call: TRBJ2-1
v_call: TRBV5-1
clone_size: many
d_call: TRBD2
cdr3_nt: TGCGCCAGCAGCTTGACGGGCGGGAGTATGGATGAGCAGTTCTTC
cdr3_aa: CASSLTGGSMDEQFF

j_call: TRBJ2-3
v_call: TRBV7-2
clone_size: many
d_call: TRBD2
cdr3_nt: TGTGCCAGCAGCTTAGCTCCCCTAGCGGGAGGTCGCACAGATACGCAGTATTTT
cdr3_aa: CASSLAPLAGGRTDTQYF

j_call: TRBJ1-4
v_call: TRBV30
clone_size: many
d_call: NA
cdr3_nt: TGTGCCTGGAGTGGGGATCGGGGTTTCGGAAAACTGTTTTTT
cdr3_aa: CAWSGDRGFGKLFF

j_call: TRBJ2-1
v_call: TRBV28
clone_size: many
d_call: TRBD2
cdr3_nt: TGTGCCAGCAGTTTTCTAGCGGGAGTTCCCAATGAGCAGTTCTTC
cdr3_aa: CASSFLAGVPNEQFF

j_call: TRBJ2-6
v_call: TRBV7-3
clone_size: NA
d_call: NA
cdr3_nt: TGTGCCAGCAGCTGGAGCAGGGACTCTGGGGCCAACGTCCTGACTTTC
cdr3_aa: CASSWSRDSGANVLTF

j_call: TRBJ1-4
v_call: TRBV28
clone_size: NA
d_call: TRBD1
cdr3_nt: TGTGCCAGCGAAAGACAGGGCGGTGAAAAACTGTTTTTT
cdr3_aa: CASERQGGEKLFF

j_call: TRBJ1-5
v_call: TRBV6-2/TRBV6-3
clone_size: NA
d_call: NA
cdr3_nt: TGTGCCATCGGCAGGGGCCCGGGAGGCAATCAGCCCCAGCATTTT
cdr3_aa: CAIGRGPGGNQPQHF

j_call: TRBJ1-5
v_call: TRBV20-1
clone_size: NA
d_call: NA
cdr3_nt: TGCAGTGCTACGTCAGGGGCTATCCAGCATTTT
cdr3_aa: CSATSGAIQHF

j_call: TRBJ2-7
v_call: TRBV5-1
clone_size: once
d_call: TRBD1
cdr3_nt: TGCGCCAGCAGCTCCGGGACAGAGGCCTACGAGCAGTACTTC
cdr3_aa: CASSSGTEAYEQYF

j_call: TRBJ2-1
v_call: TRBV20-1
clone_size: many
d_call: TRBD2
cdr3_nt: TGCAGTGCCCTCGCCGGGACTAGCGGATACAATGAGCAGTTCTTC
cdr3_aa: CSALAGTSGYNEQFF

j_call: TRBJ2-5
v_call: TRBV7-9
clone_size: many
d_call: TRBD1
cdr3_nt: TGTGCCAGCAGCCCACCCGGGACAGGGTTAGGAGAGACCCAGTACTTC
cdr3_aa: CASSPPGTGLGETQYF

j_call: TRBJ2-7
v_call: TRBV14
clone_size: NA
d_call: TRBD1
cdr3_nt: TGTGCCAGCAGCCAAGTCACAGGGGTAGAATACGAGCAGTACTTC
cdr3_aa: CASSQVTGVEYEQYF

j_call: TRBJ2-1
v_call: TRBV9
clone_size: few
d_call: TRBD2
cdr3_nt: TGTGCCAGCAGCGAGTCCGGGGCGGGAGCCGGTAACTACAATGAGCAGTTCTTC
cdr3_aa: CASSESGAGAGNYNEQFF

j_call: TRBJ2-7
v_call: TRBV28
clone_size: NA
d_call: NA
cdr3_nt: TGTGCCAGCACCTTTTCAGGGGAAGGCTACGAGCAGTACTTC
cdr3_aa: CASTFSGEGYEQYF

j_call: TRBJ1-1
v_call: TRBV30
clone_size: many
d_call: NA
cdr3_nt: TGTGCCTGGAGTGTATGGGGGCAGGAGGACACTGAAGCTTTCTTT
cdr3_aa: CAWSVWGQEDTEAFF

j_call: TRBJ2-1
v_call: TRBV7-9
clone_size: many
d_call: TRBD2
cdr3_nt: TGTGCCAGCAGCCTCACTAGCGGGAGGATAAATGAGCAGTTCTTC
cdr3_aa: CASSLTSGRINEQFF

j_call: TRBJ1-5
v_call: TRBV5-1
clone_size: NA
d_call: NA
cdr3_nt: TGCGCCAGCAGCTTGGATCTCGGGGGCCAGCCCCAGCATTTT
cdr3_aa: CASSLDLGGQPQHF

j_call: TRBJ2-3
v_call: TRBV20-1
clone_size: NA
d_call: NA
cdr3_nt: TGCAGTGCTAGACTTGCGGCAAACACAGATACGCAGTATTTT
cdr3_aa: CSARLAANTDTQYF

j_call: TRBJ1-1
v_call: TRBV2
clone_size: many
d_call: NA
cdr3_nt: TGTGCCAGCAGTGAAGGAAAGTGGGTGTCTGAAGCTTTCTTT
cdr3_aa: CASSEGKWVSEAFF

j_call: TRBJ1-2
v_call: TRBV29-1
clone_size: few
d_call: NA
cdr3_nt: TGCAGCGTTGAAAGTCTTTCCTCCCGGGACGGCTACACCTTC
cdr3_aa: CSVESLSSRDGYTF

j_call: TRBJ1-1
v_call: TRBV6-6
clone_size: few
d_call: TRBD1
cdr3_nt: TGTGCCAGCAGTTACCGGGGACAGAAGAACACTGAAGCTTTCTTT
cdr3_aa: CASSYRGQKNTEAFF

j_call: TRBJ1-5
v_call: TRBV6-1
clone_size: many
d_call: NA
cdr3_nt: TGTGCCAGCGGGGCCTCGGCAGGGACCTTTGGGCCCCAGCATTTT
cdr3_aa: CASGASAGTFGPQHF

j_call: TRBJ2-2
v_call: TRBV20-1
clone_size: many
d_call: NA
cdr3_nt: TGCAGTGCTAGCTCAGGGGGGACGAACACCGGGGAGCTGTTTTTT
cdr3_aa: CSASSGGTNTGELFF

j_call: TRBJ1-1
v_call: TRBV6-1
clone_size: many
d_call: NA
cdr3_nt: TGTGCCAGCAGTTATAAAGACACTGAAGCTTTCTTT
cdr3_aa: CASSYKDTEAFF

j_call: TRBJ2-1
v_call: TRBV7-6
clone_size: few
d_call: TRBD2
cdr3_nt: TGTGCCAGCAGCCCCTCTTTTGGACTAGCGGGAGCTATTGAGCAGTTCTTC
cdr3_aa: CASSPSFGLAGAIEQFF

j_call: TRBJ2-5
v_call: TRBV10-3
clone_size: many
d_call: NA
cdr3_nt: TGTGCCGCGATGGACAGGCGGGGAGAGACCCAGTACTTC
cdr3_aa: CAAMDRRGETQYF

j_call: TRBJ1-4
v_call: TRBV30
clone_size: NA
d_call: TRBD1
cdr3_nt: TGTGCCTGGAAAACAGGGGTTTCAACTAATGAAAAACTGTTTTTT
cdr3_aa: CAWKTGVSTNEKLFF

j_call: TRBJ1-1
v_call: TRBV27
clone_size: many
d_call: NA
cdr3_nt: TGTGCCAGCAGTTTACAGGGGAGCACTGAAGCTTTCTTT
cdr3_aa: CASSLQGSTEAFF

j_call: TRBJ1-2
v_call: TRBV7-9
clone_size: many
d_call: NA
cdr3_nt: TGTGCCAGCAGCCGTCCGATAGAAGCTAACTATGGCTACACCTTC
cdr3_aa: CASSRPIEANYGYTF

j_call: TRBJ1-5
v_call: TRBV6-8
clone_size: many
d_call: NA
cdr3_nt: TGTGCCAGCAGGGGAGGGACAAGTAGGGGCAATCAGCCCCAGCATTTT
cdr3_aa: CASRGGTSRGNQPQHF

j_call: TRBJ1-1
v_call: TRBV6-2/TRBV6-3
clone_size: few
d_call: TRBD1
cdr3_nt: TGTGCCAGCGAGAAAGACAGGGGACCACGGAGCACTGAAGCTTTCTTT
cdr3_aa: CASEKDRGPRSTEAFF

j_call: TRBJ1-2
v_call: TRBV3-1
clone_size: few
d_call: NA
cdr3_nt: TGTGCCAGCAGCCAAGTGTCGGGGGGTAATGGCTACACCTTC
cdr3_aa: CASSQVSGGNGYTF

j_call: TRBJ1-1
v_call: TRBV28
clone_size: many
d_call: NA
cdr3_nt: TGTGCCAGCACCCCGTCCCGCCCAGCCCGCGAAGCTTTCTTT
cdr3_aa: CASTPSRPAREAFF

j_call: TRBJ1-4
v_call: TRBV3-1
clone_size: few
d_call: NA
cdr3_nt: TGTGCCAGCAGCCAAGATTGGGGTAGGACAGAAAAACTGTTTTTT
cdr3_aa: CASSQDWGRTEKLFF

j_call: TRBJ1-4
v_call: TRBV6-1
clone_size: NA
d_call: NA
cdr3_nt: TGTGCCAGCAGTTCGGGGCCGGTGCTCGAAAAACTGTTTTTT
cdr3_aa: CASSSGPVLEKLFF

j_call: TRBJ1-5
v_call: TRBV28
clone_size: NA
d_call: NA
cdr3_nt: TGTGCCAGCAGGCCTGTAACACCGGGCAATCAGCCCCAGCATTTT
cdr3_aa: CASRPVTPGNQPQHF

j_call: TRBJ2-1
v_call: TRBV20-1
clone_size: NA
d_call: TRBD2
cdr3_nt: TGCAGTGCTAGGATGGGACTAGCGGGAGTGAATGAGCAGTTCTTC
cdr3_aa: CSARMGLAGVNEQFF

j_call: TRBJ2-1
v_call: TRBV11-3
clone_size: NA
d_call: TRBD1
cdr3_nt: TGTGCCAGCAGCTTAGTGGGACAGCCGTACAATGAGCAGTTCTTC
cdr3_aa: CASSLVGQPYNEQFF

j_call: TRBJ2-3
v_call: TRBV12-3/TRBV12-4
clone_size: many
d_call: NA
cdr3_nt: TGTGCCAGCTTTGAGCGTAGTACAGATACGCAGTATTTT
cdr3_aa: CASFERSTDTQYF

j_call: TRBJ1-4
v_call: TRBV13
clone_size: many
d_call: TRBD1
cdr3_nt: TGTGCCAGCAGCTTCGGGACAGCCTCATATAATGAAAAACTGTTTTTT
cdr3_aa: CASSFGTASYNEKLFF

j_call: TRBJ2-7
v_call: TRBV6-2/TRBV6-3
clone_size: few
d_call: TRBD1
cdr3_nt: TGTGCCAGCAGCCGCCGCATGATTGGACAGGCAGGCGAGCAGTACTTC
cdr3_aa: CASSRRMIGQAGEQYF

j_call: TRBJ1-6
v_call: TRBV6-1
clone_size: many
d_call: TRBD1
cdr3_nt: TGTGCCAGCAGAACAGGGGTTCGATCACCCCTCCACTTT
cdr3_aa: CASRTGVRSPLHF

j_call: TRBJ1-5
v_call: TRBV27
clone_size: many
d_call: NA
cdr3_nt: TGTGCCAGCAGTTTAAGATTCGGGAGCAATCAGCCCCAGCATTTT
cdr3_aa: CASSLRFGSNQPQHF

j_call: TRBJ1-5
v_call: TRBV4-1
clone_size: few
d_call: NA
cdr3_nt: TGCGCCAGCAGCCAAGAAAGGTCCGACCATAGCAATCAGCCCCAGCATTTT
cdr3_aa: CASSQERSDHSNQPQHF

j_call: TRBJ2-7
v_call: TRBV2
clone_size: many
d_call: NA
cdr3_nt: TGTGCCAGCAGTTCGGGGGCGGAGGCTTCCGAGCAGTACTTC
cdr3_aa: CASSSGAEASEQYF

j_call: TRBJ1-5
v_call: TRBV6-1
clone_size: few
d_call: NA
cdr3_nt: TGTGCCAGCAGTCCATCCTGGATTCATAGCAATCAGCCCCAGCATTTT
cdr3_aa: CASSPSWIHSNQPQHF

j_call: TRBJ1-1
v_call: TRBV3-1
clone_size: many
d_call: NA
cdr3_nt: TGTGCCAGCAGCCTTCTAACCGGGATGGCTGAAGCTTTCTTT
cdr3_aa: CASSLLTGMAEAFF

j_call: TRBJ1-2
v_call: TRBV7-8
clone_size: few
d_call: NA
cdr3_nt: TGTGCCAGCAGCTTAGACATCCGTTATGGCTACACCTTC
cdr3_aa: CASSLDIRYGYTF

j_call: TRBJ2-1
v_call: TRBV20-1
clone_size: many
d_call: TRBD2
cdr3_nt: TGCAGTGCTTACACTAGCGGGAGGGCCCCCGAGCAGTTCTTC
cdr3_aa: CSAYTSGRAPEQFF

j_call: TRBJ2-3
v_call: TRBV13
clone_size: once
d_call: NA
cdr3_nt: TGTGCCAGCAGCCAGGCCGGCCTACGAGGCCCAGATACGCAGTATTTT
cdr3_aa: CASSQAGLRGPDTQYF

j_call: TRBJ1-4
v_call: TRBV6-2/TRBV6-3
clone_size: NA
d_call: NA
cdr3_nt: TGTGCCAGCAGTTACTCGCCAGCGAATAATGAAAAACTGTTTTTT
cdr3_aa: CASSYSPANNEKLFF

j_call: TRBJ2-7
v_call: TRBV7-9
clone_size: few
d_call: NA
cdr3_nt: TGTGCCAGCAGCTCGATACTAAATTCCTACGAGCAGTACTTC
cdr3_aa: CASSSILNSYEQYF